These T cell receptor beta chains were read from a single sample in a study of cytomegalovirus exposure and HLA in healthy donors. Method: immunoSEQ multiplex PCR; TCRdb's copy keeps in-frame clones and lacks some. The sample holds 150,000 to 200,000 clones, around 75% seen once. Material for sequencing was PBMCs. These receptors originate from a woman between 35 and 50 years old in good health and CMV-seropositive. Both conserved end residues are part of each CDR3. A D gene is named only where the DNA matches it firmly. Not every row has a clone size; where given, it reads once, few, many or a size class.

v_gene	abundance	d_gene	j_gene	CDR3nt	CDR3aa
TRBV9	few	TRBD2	TRBJ2-7	TGTGCCAGCAACAAAGCGGGGGTGTACGAGCAGTACTTC	CASNKAGVYEQYF
TRBV30	once	TRBD1	TRBJ2-3	TGTGCCTGGAGTTCCAAACAGGGGTTTGGTACAGATACGCAGTATTTT	CAWSSKQGFGTDTQYF
TRBV5-1	.	TRBD2	TRBJ2-2	TGCGCCAGCAGCGGTAGCGGGAGGACCGGGGAGCTGTTTTTT	CASSGSGRTGELFF
TRBV28	.	TRBD2	TRBJ2-1	TGTGCCAGCAGTTTTTGGACTAGCGGGAATAATGAGCAGTTCTTC	CASSFWTSGNNEQFF
TRBV2	.	.	TRBJ1-1	TGTGCCAGCAGAGAACAGGGGAACACTGAAGCTTTCTTT	CASREQGNTEAFF
TRBV28	.	TRBD2	TRBJ2-1	TGTGCCAGCAGTTTAAGTAGCGGGATAAATGAGCAGTTCTTC	CASSLSSGINEQFF
TRBV4-2	few	TRBD2	TRBJ2-1	TGTGCCAGCAGCCAAGAATCCTCCCTAGCGGGTGAGCAGTTCTTC	CASSQESSLAGEQFF
TRBV2	few	.	TRBJ1-4	TGTGCCAGCAGAGCCAACAGTGCAACTAATGAAAAACTGTTTTTT	CASRANSATNEKLFF
TRBV5-6	.	.	TRBJ1-3	TGTCCCTCGACCCGAGCGAGGGTCGGTGGAAACACCATATATTTT	CPSTRARVGGNTIYF
TRBV5-4	.	TRBD2	TRBJ2-4	TGTGCCAGCAGCTTGGAATTAGCGGGCGCCAAAAACATTCAGTACTTC	CASSLELAGAKNIQYF
TRBV5-5	.	.	TRBJ1-2	TGTGCCAGCAGCTTGGTCATATCCACTGCGAGCTATGGCTACACCTTC	CASSLVISTASYGYTF
TRBV10-3	.	TRBD2	TRBJ2-7	TGTGCCATCGGGACTACAAACGAGCAGTACTTC	CAIGTTNEQYF
TRBV7-8	.	.	TRBJ2-7	TGTGCCAGCAGCCCTAGGACTGTATTGGTCTTC	CASSPRTVLVF
TRBV4-2	.	TRBD1	TRBJ2-3	TGTGCCACCCGTACCGGGACAGGAGTCACAGATACGCAGTATTTT	CATRTGTGVTDTQYF
TRBV28	.	.	TRBJ2-7	TGTGCCAGCAGCCCAACTAGGGCGGGCTACGAGCAGTACTTC	CASSPTRAGYEQYF
TRBV9	.	TRBD2	TRBJ2-1	TGTGCCAGCAGCTGGGGACTAGCGGGGGGTGAGCAGTTCTTC	CASSWGLAGGEQFF
TRBV30	few	TRBD2	TRBJ2-5	TGTGCCGGCAAGGGTAGCGGGAGGTTCGTCCAAGAGACCCAGTACTTC	CAGKGSGRFVQETQYF
TRBV18	.	TRBD2	TRBJ2-7	TGTGCCAGCTCACCACCAGTTGGGCGGGAGGCCTACGAGCAGTACTTC	CASSPPVGREAYEQYF
TRBV11-2	once	.	TRBJ2-7	TGTGCCAGCAGCTTTTCCAGCTCCTACGAGCAGTACTTC	CASSFSSSYEQYF
TRBV4-1	.	TRBD2	TRBJ2-1	TGCGCCAGCAGCCGGGGCGGGAGCTCCTACAATGAGCAGTTCTTC	CASSRGGSSYNEQFF
TRBV6-5	.	.	TRBJ2-7	TGTGCCGGGGGGAGGACCTCTAACTACGAGCAGTACTTC	CAGGRTSNYEQYF
TRBV7-2	.	.	TRBJ2-5	TGTGCCAGCAGCTTAGGATCCAGAGGGGAGACCCAGTACTTC	CASSLGSRGETQYF
TRBV9	.	TRBD1	TRBJ2-5	TGTGCCAGCAGCGTAGGACATGGGACAGGAGGAGAGACCCAGTACTTC	CASSVGHGTGGETQYF
TRBV2	.	TRBD1	TRBJ1-2	TGTGCCAGCAGTGAGCCTAGGACAGGTTTAGCTAACTATGGCTACACCTTC	CASSEPRTGLANYGYTF
TRBV5-1	.	.	TRBJ2-7	TGCGCCAGCAGCTTGGACAGGACAGTGAACGAGCAGTACTTC	CASSLDRTVNEQYF
TRBV6-1	.	.	TRBJ1-2	TGTGCCAGCAGTGAAATTTCCCCAAACTATGGCTACACCTTC	CASSEISPNYGYTF
TRBV29-1	few	.	TRBJ1-6	TGCAGCCTCCCTAGCCGTACTTCCCCACCCTATAATTCACCCCTCCACTTT	CSLPSRTSPPYNSPLHF
TRBV5-4	.	TRBD1	TRBJ2-1	TGTGCCAGCAGCGGACCGGGACAGGGGGTCAATGAGCAGTTCTTC	CASSGPGQGVNEQFF
TRBV6-1	.	.	TRBJ2-7	TGTGCCAGCGGACTGGGTTCGCGTGAGCAGTACTTC	CASGLGSREQYF
TRBV29-1	.	.	TRBJ1-6	TGCAGCGTCTCCCGGGGGGATAATTCACCCCTCCACTTT	CSVSRGDNSPLHF
TRBV7-3	.	.	TRBJ1-1	TGTGCCAGCAGCTTAAAGGGGGACACTGAAGCTTTCTTT	CASSLKGDTEAFF
TRBV6-1	once	.	TRBJ1-5	TGTGCCAGCAGTGAAAGGGGGGGAAATCAGCCCCAGCATTTT	CASSERGGNQPQHF
TRBV18	few	TRBD2	TRBJ2-3	TGTGCCAGCTCACAACTAGCGGGAGGGTTCGAGGCAGATACGCAGTATTTT	CASSQLAGGFEADTQYF
TRBV20-1	.	.	TRBJ2-7	TGCAGTGCTACGGGAGCGGGCGAGCAGTACTTC	CSATGAGEQYF
TRBV28	.	.	TRBJ1-1	TGTGCCAGCGAGGATTCAAACACTGAAGCTTTCTTT	CASEDSNTEAFF
TRBV5-4	once	.	TRBJ2-7	TGTGCCAGCAGCTTTAAAGCGGTCTCCTCCTACGAGCAGTACTTC	CASSFKAVSSYEQYF
TRBV11-2	few	TRBD1	TRBJ2-7	TGTGCCAGCAGCCGGACAGGGGAGGACGAGCAGTACTTC	CASSRTGEDEQYF
TRBV9	.	.	TRBJ2-5	TGTGCCAGCAGCCCCATAAGCGGAAACCAAGAGACCCAGTACTTC	CASSPISGNQETQYF
TRBV29-1	.	.	TRBJ2-5	TGCAGCGTTGGAAGTACACCTGAAAACCAAGAGACCCAGTACTTC	CSVGSTPENQETQYF
TRBV18	few	.	TRBJ1-1	TGTGCCAGCTCACCACAATTCAGCTTATACCAGGGCACTGAAGCTTTCTTT	CASSPQFSLYQGTEAFF
TRBV28	.	.	TRBJ1-1	TGTGCCAGCAGTTTATGGGGGCAGAAGAACACTGAAGCTTTCTTT	CASSLWGQKNTEAFF
TRBV7-2	.	TRBD1	TRBJ2-7	TGTGCCAGCAGCAGAGAAACAGGGGGCTACGAGCAGTACTTC	CASSRETGGYEQYF